The sequence of this TCR beta chain was determined in a study of response to subunit inactivated influenza vaccine. This clonotype came up many times. Its antigen is still unknown. Trimming removed 5 bases at V and 7 bases at J, with 9 bases between. Germline V gene data show CDR1 as SQVTM and CDR2 as ANQGSEA. CDR3 length: 11 amino acids. Study conclusions and caveats: It was suggested by the authors that few new T cells are recruited by each seasonal influenza vaccination.

TCRdb independently ran MiXCR on the RT-PCR reads; one entry per CDR3 protein. This sample has around 170,000 distinct CDR3 sequences, with around 10% found just once. The source was CD8+ T cells sorted from PBMCs, collected about 23 months after vaccination. This receptor was obtained from a man aged 50 to 69 who received an inactivated influenza vaccine. The rearrangement links TRBV29-1 to TRBJ2-1; the D gene is possibly TRBD2 (5 bases). CDR3 coding DNA: TGCAGCGTTTTGCGGGTTAATGAGCAGTTCTTC. Amino acid sequence: CSVLRVNEQFF.